Included here is one TCR beta chain sequence, with context. Its antigen is not identified. Donors were healthy HIV-negative adults without recently reported acute infections or vaccinations. Subsets obtained from CD4+ cells comprised CD45RA+ naive and CD45RA-negative memory cells. TCRdb's table, derived via immunoSEQ multiplex PCR, lists solely in-frame clones and lacks some. The table records 550,000 to 700,000 clones, around 78% of them present only once. This record belongs to a study of shared clonotypes between healthy human individuals. Study-wide findings and caveats: Several donors shared 4.5% to 6.5% of their naive CD4 clonotypes.

The ends lost 3 bases at V and 5 bases at J; junction bases unmatched: 5. The CDR3 length is 15 residues. Germline V CDR1 and CDR2: SGDLS, YYNGEE. The material sequenced was memory CD4+ T cells sorted from blood. As for subset: CD45RA-negative fraction. This receptor was obtained from a young woman in good health. The chain employs TRBV9 and TRBJ1-4; TRBD1 agrees at 9 bases. CDR3: CASSGPGTGNEKLFF. CDR3 DNA: TGTGCCAGCAGCGGCCCCGGGACAGGGAATGAAAAACTGTTTTTT.